The rows below give T cell receptor beta chains drawn from one sample of a study of beta chain features in type 1 diabetes. Data came from immunoSEQ multiplex PCR; TCRdb stores just in-frame clones and leaves some out. The table shows nearly 350,000 clones, with roughly 9% occurring only once. Material: central memory CD4+ T cells from blood. These receptors all stem from a man aged 25 to 45 with type 1 diabetes. CDR3s include the opening cysteine and the closing phenylalanine or tryptophan. The D gene is left open where the match is weak. The size of a clone is reported for some rows only, either as once, few or many, or as a class for expanded clones.

D: -; size: few; V: TRBV6-1; J: TRBJ1-1; DNA: TGTGCCAGCAGTGAACGGCGGTCCACTGAAGCTTTCTTT; CDR3: CASSERRSTEAFF
D: TRBD2; size: -; V: TRBV4-3; J: TRBJ2-1; DNA: TGCGCCAGCAGCCTAGCGGGGGGACGCGGGAATGAGCAGTTCTTC; CDR3: CASSLAGGRGNEQFF
D: -; size: -; V: TRBV5-1; J: TRBJ2-2; DNA: TGCGCCAGCAGCTTGGAGGCAGCTACCGGGGAGCTGTTTTTT; CDR3: CASSLEAATGELFF
D: -; size: few; V: TRBV15; J: TRBJ1-1; DNA: TGTGCCACCAGCAGAGACAAAATGAACACTGAAGCTTTCTTT; CDR3: CATSRDKMNTEAFF
D: -; size: once; V: TRBV9; J: TRBJ2-3; DNA: TGTGCCAGCAGCGTAGGGGCGGAAACTAGCACAGATACGCAGTATTTT; CDR3: CASSVGAETSTDTQYF
D: TRBD1; size: -; V: TRBV10-3; J: TRBJ1-1; DNA: TGTGCCATCAGGCGGACAGGGATGAACACTGAAGCTTTCTTT; CDR3: CAIRRTGMNTEAFF
D: -; size: few; V: TRBV29-1; J: TRBJ2-3; DNA: TGCAGCGTTGAGGCGGAGCTTCGAGATACGCAGTATTTT; CDR3: CSVEAELRDTQYF
D: TRBD1; size: -; V: TRBV28; J: TRBJ1-4; DNA: TGTGCCAGCAGTCCCCATGACAGGGGTGAAAAACTGTTTTTT; CDR3: CASSPHDRGEKLFF
D: -; size: few; V: TRBV2; J: TRBJ2-3; DNA: TGTGCCAGCCGGAGGCGGCAGGGTGTTACAGATACGCAGTATTTT; CDR3: CASRRRQGVTDTQYF
D: -; size: -; V: TRBV6-6; J: TRBJ1-2; DNA: TGTGCCAGCAGTTACTCGAGACAGGAATTCTATGGCTACACCTTC; CDR3: CASSYSRQEFYGYTF
D: TRBD1; size: -; V: TRBV10-3; J: TRBJ1-1; DNA: TGTGCCATCAGTGGCTCCGACAGGGGAATGAACACTGAAGCTTTCTTT; CDR3: CAISGSDRGMNTEAFF
D: -; size: -; V: TRBV5-5; J: TRBJ1-5; DNA: TGTGCCAGCAGCTTGGATCAGCATCAGCCCCAGCATTTT; CDR3: CASSLDQHQPQHF
D: TRBD1; size: -; V: TRBV11-2; J: TRBJ2-5; DNA: TGTGCCAGCAGCCTCCAGGGCAGGGGGCCTGGGGAGACCCAGTACTTC; CDR3: CASSLQGRGPGETQYF
D: -; size: few; V: TRBV5-1; J: TRBJ1-1; DNA: TGCGCCAGCAGCGCTTCTATGGGACAAAATTTCGGTGAAGCTTTCTTT; CDR3: CASSASMGQNFGEAFF